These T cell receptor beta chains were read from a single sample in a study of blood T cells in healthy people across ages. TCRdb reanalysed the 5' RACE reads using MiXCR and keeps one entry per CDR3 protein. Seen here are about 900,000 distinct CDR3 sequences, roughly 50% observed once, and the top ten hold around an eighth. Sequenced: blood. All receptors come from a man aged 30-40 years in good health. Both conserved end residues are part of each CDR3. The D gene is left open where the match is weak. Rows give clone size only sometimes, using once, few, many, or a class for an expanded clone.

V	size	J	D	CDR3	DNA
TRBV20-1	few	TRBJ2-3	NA	CSASGPSEADTQYF	TGCAGTGCTAGTGGTCCTAGCGAGGCAGATACGCAGTATTTT
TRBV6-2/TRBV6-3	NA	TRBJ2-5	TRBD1	CASSPGTGSQETQYF	TGTGCCAGCAGCCCCGGGACAGGGAGCCAAGAGACCCAGTACTTC
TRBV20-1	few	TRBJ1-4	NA	CSARALLAGTTNEKLFF	TGCAGTGCTAGAGCCCTGTTGGCAGGGACAACTAATGAAAAACTGTTTTTT
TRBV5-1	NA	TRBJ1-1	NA	CASSRDTSNTEAFF	TGCGCCAGCAGCAGGGACACCTCGAACACTGAAGCTTTCTTT
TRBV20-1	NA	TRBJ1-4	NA	CSAFDSPTTNEKLFF	TGCAGTGCTTTCGACAGTCCGACAACTAATGAAAAACTGTTTTTT
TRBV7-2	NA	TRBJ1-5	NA	CASSFRDKQPQHF	TGTGCCAGCAGCTTCAGGGATAAACAGCCCCAGCATTTT
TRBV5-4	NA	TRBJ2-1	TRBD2	CASSLRSSGKSSYNEQFF	TGTGCCAGCAGCTTGAGGTCTAGCGGGAAGAGCTCCTACAATGAGCAGTTCTTC
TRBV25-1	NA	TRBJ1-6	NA	CASSDGLVTSPLHF	TGTGCCAGCAGTGATGGGCTAGTAACTTCACCCCTCCACTTT
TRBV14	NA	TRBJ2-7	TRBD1	CASSRGTGGFYEQYF	TGTGCCAGCAGCCGAGGAACAGGGGGCTTTTACGAGCAGTACTTC
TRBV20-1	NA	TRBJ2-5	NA	CSARDRAIWETQYF	TGCAGTGCTAGAGATCGGGCGATTTGGGAGACCCAGTACTTC
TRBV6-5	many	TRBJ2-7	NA	CASSDPRRQTYEQYF	TGTGCCAGCAGTGACCCGCGCAGGCAAACCTACGAGCAGTACTTC
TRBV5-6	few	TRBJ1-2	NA	CASSPDSDYGYTF	TGTGCCAGCAGCCCTGACAGTGACTATGGCTACACCTTC
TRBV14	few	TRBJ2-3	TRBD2	CASRKRGSTDTQYF	TGTGCCAGCAGAAAGCGGGGGAGCACAGATACGCAGTATTTT
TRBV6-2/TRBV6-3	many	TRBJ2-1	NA	CASSKSRPSSYNEQFF	TGTGCCAGCAGTAAATCTCGACCGAGCTCCTACAATGAGCAGTTCTTC
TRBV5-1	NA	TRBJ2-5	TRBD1	CASSFGTGRLQETQYF	TGCGCCAGCAGCTTTGGGACAGGGCGTCTCCAAGAGACCCAGTACTTC
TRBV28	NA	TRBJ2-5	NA	CASRRRETQYF	TGTGCCAGCCGGAGAAGAGAGACCCAGTACTTC
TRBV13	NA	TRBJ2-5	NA	CAMAPGLTSTQYF	TGTGCCATGGCCCCGGGACTCACATCCACCCAGTACTTC
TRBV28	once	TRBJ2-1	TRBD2	CASSTNSGGAVNEQFF	TGTGCCAGCAGTACAAATAGCGGGGGGGCCGTCAATGAGCAGTTCTTC
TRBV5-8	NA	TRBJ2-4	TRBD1	CASSFGQGQNIQYF	TGTGCCAGCAGCTTCGGACAGGGCCAAAACATTCAGTACTTC
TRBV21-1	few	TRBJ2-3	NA	CASSKVAQRGGTDTQYF	TGTGCCAGCAGCAAAGTCGCCCAGCGGGGGGGCACAGATACGCAGTATTTT
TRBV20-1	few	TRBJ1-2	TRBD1	CSARTGAQYGYTF	TGCAGTGCTAGGACAGGGGCGCAGTATGGCTACACCTTC
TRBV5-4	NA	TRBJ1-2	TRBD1	CASSFRTGRPGYGYTF	TGTGCCAGCAGCTTCCGGACAGGGAGGCCTGGTTATGGCTACACCTTC
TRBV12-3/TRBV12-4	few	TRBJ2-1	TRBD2	CASRSGGAVHEQFF	TGTGCCAGCCGTAGCGGGGGGGCCGTGCATGAGCAGTTCTTC